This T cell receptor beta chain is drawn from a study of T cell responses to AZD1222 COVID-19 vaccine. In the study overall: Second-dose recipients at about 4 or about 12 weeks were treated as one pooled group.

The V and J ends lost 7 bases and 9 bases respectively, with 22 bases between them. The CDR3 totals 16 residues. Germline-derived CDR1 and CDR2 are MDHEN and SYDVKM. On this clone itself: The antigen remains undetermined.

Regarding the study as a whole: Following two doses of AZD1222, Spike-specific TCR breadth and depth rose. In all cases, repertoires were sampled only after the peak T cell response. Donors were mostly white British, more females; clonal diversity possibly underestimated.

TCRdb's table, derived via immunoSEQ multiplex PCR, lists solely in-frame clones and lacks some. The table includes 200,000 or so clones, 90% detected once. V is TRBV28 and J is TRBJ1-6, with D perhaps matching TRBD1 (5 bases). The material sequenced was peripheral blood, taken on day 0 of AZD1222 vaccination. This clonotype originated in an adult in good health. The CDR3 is CASIPRREFRVSPLHF. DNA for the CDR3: TGTGCCAGCATCCCCCGCAGGGAGTTTCGGGTTTCACCCCTCCACTTT.